Following are 20 T cell receptor beta chains from one sample sequenced in a study of blood T cell repertoires in COVID-19. Generated by immunoSEQ multiplex PCR, the TCRdb table keeps only in-frame clones and is missing some. The table records 300,000 to 350,000 clones, about 90% of them present only once. The sequenced sample was peripheral blood. The receptors stem from a woman between 35 and 50 years old with COVID-19, enrolled during active disease.

This clone showed up just once. This chain uses TRBV29-1 with TRBJ2-3; 7 nucleotides line up with TRBD2. Trimming removed 5 bases from V and 2 bases from J; junction bases left unmatched: 4. There are 13 residues in the CDR3. Germline lookup yields CDR1 SQVTM and CDR2 ANQGSEA. The CDR3 DNA sequence: TGCAGCGTTCGACGGGACTACACAGATACGCAGTATTTT. It encodes CSVRRDYTDTQYF.

The chain recombines TRBV30 with TRBJ1-3; D call uncertain. CDR3 length equals 14 residues. V lost 5 bases and J lost 3, with 14 bases in between. Germline V gives CDR1 GTSNPN, CDR2 SVGIG (reference sequence). The DNA for the CDR3 is TGTGCCTGGGCTAGGGAGGAATTTGGAAACACCATATATTTT. Protein sequence: CAWAREEFGNTIYF.

V gene TRBV19 combines with J gene TRBJ1-2; 8 nucleotides line up with TRBD1. Germline CDR1 and CDR2: LNHDA and SQIVND (reference sequence). The J segment lost 4 bases and the V segment lost 5 bases, leaving 6 bases of the junction unmatched. The CDR3 runs 14 residues. The DNA for the CDR3 is TGTGCCAGTAGTCAGGACAGGGTCGCCTATGGCTACACCTTC. Translating it yields CASSQDRVAYGYTF.

This chain links TRBV30 with TRBJ1-1, with D perhaps TRBD1 (6 bases). The germline V gene has CDR1 GTSNPN and CDR2 SVGIG (reference sequence). CDR3 length equals 13 residues. V was clipped by 0 bases and J by 1 base, with 6 bases between them. For the CDR3, the DNA is TGTGCCTGGAGTGTACAGGGGAACACTGAAGCTTTCTTT. This sequence encodes CAWSVQGNTEAFF. Combining the CDR3 with reference TRBV30 and TRBJ1-1 gives the whole variable domain SQTIHQWPATLVQPVGSPLSLECTVEGTSNPNLYWYRQAAGRGLQLLFYSVGIGQISSEVPQNLSASRPQDRQFILSSKKLLLSDSGFYLCAWSVQGNTEAFFGQGTRLTVV.

The J gene is TRBJ2-7, the V gene TRBV19; no reliable D call. Germline V gene data show CDR1 as LNHDA and CDR2 as SQIVND (reference sequence). This CDR3 has 14 residues. The V end lost 0 bases, the J end lost 5 bases, and 11 bases lay between the germline ends. CDR3 nucleotide sequence: TGTGCCAGTAGTATAGATGGCGGCTGGAACGAGCAGTACTTC. This encodes CASSIDGGWNEQYF.

The chain employs TRBV13 and TRBJ2-2; TRBD1 matches at 9 bases. Per germline, CDR1 PRHDT and CDR2 FYEKMQ (reference sequence). J gave up 3 bases and V 4 bases, and 3 bases lay outside the gene matches. This CDR3 spans 15 amino acids. The CDR3 coding sequence is TGTGCCAGCAGCTCCGGACAGGGGTACACCGGGGAGCTGTTTTTT. This sequence encodes CASSSGQGYTGELFF.

The chain links TRBV12-3 or TRBV12-4 to TRBJ1-1; TRBD1 might be the D (6 bases). V was cut by 8 bases and J by 4 bases, with 14 bases left in between. The CDR3 runs to 13 residues. CDR3 loop: CASSPGGATEAFF. CDR3 nucleotide sequence: TGTGCCAGCTCCCCCGGGGGGGCCACTGAAGCTTTCTTT.

The chain joins TRBV27 to TRBJ1-4, with D perhaps matching TRBD1 (6 bases). Germline loops: CDR1 MNHEY, CDR2 SMNVEV (reference sequence). The CDR3 is 15 residues long. V lost 6 bases, J lost 5 bases, and 16 bases lay in between. The CDR3 loop is CASSLKDRVNEKLFF. CDR3 bases: TGTGCCAGCAGCCTGAAGGACAGAGTCAATGAAAAACTGTTTTTT.

The chain employs TRBV4-3 and TRBJ1-2; possible D gene TRBD1, 5 bases. Deletions cut 0 bases from V and 6 bases from J, with 17 bases between. Germline V gene data show CDR1 as LGHNA and CDR2 as YSLEER. The CDR3 totals 16 residues. CDR3 bases: TGCGCCAGCAGCCAAGATCGGTGGGAGGACACCAATGGCTACACCTTC. Translation: CASSQDRWEDTNGYTF.

CDR3 coding DNA: TGTGCCAGTAGTATTTCAGGGACAGGTCTCTACGAGCAGTACTTC. This sequence encodes CASSISGTGLYEQYF. The chain combines TRBV19 with TRBJ2-7; 8 bases line up with TRBD1. The J segment lost 3 bases and the V segment lost 3 bases, leaving 7 bases of the junction unmatched. Germline values: CDR1 LNHDA, CDR2 SQIVND (reference sequence). The CDR3 consists of 15 residues.

The chain is built from TRBV9 and TRBJ2-1; a possible D gene is TRBD1 (6 bases). The germline V and J ends were trimmed by 4 bases and 5 bases, with 16 bases remaining between them. This CDR3 comprises 15 residues. Germline V gene sequence: CDR1 SGDLS, CDR2 YYNGEE. The CDR3 reads CASSPGTRADNEQFF. The CDR3 DNA reads as TGTGCCAGCAGCCCCGGGACAAGGGCAGACAATGAGCAGTTCTTC.

J is TRBJ1-2 and V is TRBV5-8, with D possibly TRBD1 on 6 matching bases. This CDR3 region has 15 residues. The germline V and J ends were trimmed by 1 base and 7 bases, with 17 bases remaining between them. Per germline, CDR1 SGHTS and CDR2 YDEGEE. The DNA of the CDR3 is TGTGCCAGCAGCTTGACGTTACAGGGTATAGGTGGCTACACCTTC. This codes for CASSLTLQGIGGYTF.

The chain joins TRBV7-2 to TRBJ1-2, with no clear D. The CDR3 extends over 13 amino acids. CDR1 and CDR2 (germline): SGHTA, FQGNSA. Trimming stripped 5 bases from V and 2 bases from J, with 9 bases between. The CDR3 sequence: CASSRDRNYGYTF. Here the CDR3 DNA reads TGTGCCAGCAGCCGCGATCGGAACTATGGCTACACCTTC.

The chain uses TRBV28 and TRBJ2-7; D may be TRBD2 (5 bases). Germline CDR1 reads MDHEN; CDR2 reads SYDVKM. The CDR3 has 13 amino acids. V lost 2 bases and J lost 5, with 10 bases in between. The CDR3: CASSLLGIHEQYF. The DNA for the CDR3 is TGTGCCAGCAGTTTACTCGGGATCCACGAGCAGTACTTC.

J is TRBJ2-4 and V is TRBV7-8, with D maybe TRBD1 (5 bases). Trimming took off 4 bases at V and 0 bases at J, with 19 bases between the two ends. This CDR3 has 18 amino acids. The germline gives CDR1 SGHVS, CDR2 FQNEAQ. CDR3 sequence: CASSSVATADLAKNIQYF. DNA for the CDR3: TGTGCCAGCAGCTCTGTGGCGACAGCTGATCTAGCCAAAAACATTCAGTACTTC. The complete variable domain, with remaining parts taken from reference TRBV7-8 and TRBJ2-4, reads GAGVSQSPRYKVAKRGQDVALRCDPISGHVSLFWYQQALGQGPEFLTYFQNEAQLDKSGLPSDRFFAERPEGSVSTLKIQRTQQEDSAVYLCASSSVATADLAKNIQYFGAGTRLSVL.

This chain connects TRBV7-2 to TRBJ1-4; possible D gene TRBD1, 5 bases. V shed 2 bases and J shed 10 bases, with 20 bases lying between them. This CDR3 has 16 residues. Germline V gene sequence: CDR1 SGHTA, CDR2 FQGNSA. CDR3: CASSLKPPSGGGKLFF. The CDR3 nucleotides read TGTGCCAGCAGCTTAAAGCCTCCGTCGGGGGGAGGAAAACTGTTTTTT. The full variable domain, rest sourced from reference TRBV7-2 and TRBJ1-4, is GAGVSQSPSNKVTEKGKDVELRCDPISGHTALYWYRQSLGQGLEFLIYFQGNSAPDKSGLPSDRFSAERTGGSVSTLTIQRTQQEDSAVYLCASSLKPPSGGGKLFFGSGTQLSVL.

V and J are TRBV9 and TRBJ1-2, with unresolved D. There are 17 residues in the CDR3. Germline assignment: CDR1 SGDLS and CDR2 YYNGEE. V lost 3 bases to trimming and J lost 3 bases, with 21 bases between them. The CDR3 region is CASSAESGFPFHYGYTF. CDR3 DNA: TGTGCCAGCAGCGCTGAATCGGGGTTCCCCTTCCACTATGGCTACACCTTC. Filled out from reference TRBV9 and TRBJ1-2, the complete variable domain reads DSGVTQTPKHLITATGQRVTLRCSPRSGDLSVYWYQQSLDQGLQFLIQYYNGEERAKGNILERFSAQQFPDLHSELNLSSLELGDSALYFCASSAESGFPFHYGYTFGSGTRLTVV.

V and J are TRBV12-3 or TRBV12-4 and TRBJ1-2; D might be TRBD1 (6 bases). The V end was cut by 6 bases, the J end by 7 bases, with 15 bases between. The CDR3 totals 13 residues. CDR3 loop: CASRQTGYSGYTF. The CDR3 DNA reads TGTGCCAGCAGGCAGACAGGCTACTCTGGCTACACCTTC.

This CDR3 is CASGFGNRGSGEQYF. Written as DNA, the CDR3 is TGTGCTAGTGGTTTTGGAAACAGGGGGTCGGGCGAGCAGTACTTC. The chain joins TRBV12-5 to TRBJ2-7; 8 bases fit TRBD1. There are 15 residues in the CDR3. After removal of 3 bases from V and 6 bases from J, the junction contained 10 bases not matched to a gene. Germline CDR1 reads LGHNT; CDR2 reads FRNRAP.

As regards this clone: Other DNA sequences in this sample translate to the same CDR3. The chain is built from TRBV7-2 and TRBJ2-7, with 7 bases identical to TRBD1. The germline V gene encodes CDR1 SGHTA and CDR2 FQGNSA. The CDR3 sequence is 17 residues long. The ends lost 1 base at V and 1 base at J; junction bases unmatched: 10. In DNA, the CDR3 is TGTGCCAGCAGCTTAGTGACCGGGACAGCTTCTTCCTACGAGCAGTACTTC. This translates into CASSLVTGTASSYEQYF. Combining the CDR3 with reference TRBV7-2 and TRBJ2-7 gives the whole variable domain GAGVSQSPSNKVTEKGKDVELRCDPISGHTALYWYRQSLGQGLEFLIYFQGNSAPDKSGLPSDRFSAERTGGSVSTLTIQRTQQEDSAVYLCASSLVTGTASSYEQYFGPGTRLTVT.